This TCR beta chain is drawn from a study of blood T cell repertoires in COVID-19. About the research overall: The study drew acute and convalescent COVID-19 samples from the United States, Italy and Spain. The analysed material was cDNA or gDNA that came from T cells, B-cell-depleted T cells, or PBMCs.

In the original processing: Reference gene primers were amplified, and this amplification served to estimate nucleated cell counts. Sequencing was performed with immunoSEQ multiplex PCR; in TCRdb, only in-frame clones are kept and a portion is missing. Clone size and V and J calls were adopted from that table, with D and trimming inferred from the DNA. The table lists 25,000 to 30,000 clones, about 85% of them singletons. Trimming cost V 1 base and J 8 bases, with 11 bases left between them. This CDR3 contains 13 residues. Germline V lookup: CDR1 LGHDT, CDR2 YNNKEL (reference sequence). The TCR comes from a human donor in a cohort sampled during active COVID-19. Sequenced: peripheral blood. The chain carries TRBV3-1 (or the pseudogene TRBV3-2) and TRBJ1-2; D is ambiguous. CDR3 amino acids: CASSQGAGNGYTF. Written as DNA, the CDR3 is TGTGCCAGCAGCCAAGGCGCGGGGAACGGCTACACCTTC.